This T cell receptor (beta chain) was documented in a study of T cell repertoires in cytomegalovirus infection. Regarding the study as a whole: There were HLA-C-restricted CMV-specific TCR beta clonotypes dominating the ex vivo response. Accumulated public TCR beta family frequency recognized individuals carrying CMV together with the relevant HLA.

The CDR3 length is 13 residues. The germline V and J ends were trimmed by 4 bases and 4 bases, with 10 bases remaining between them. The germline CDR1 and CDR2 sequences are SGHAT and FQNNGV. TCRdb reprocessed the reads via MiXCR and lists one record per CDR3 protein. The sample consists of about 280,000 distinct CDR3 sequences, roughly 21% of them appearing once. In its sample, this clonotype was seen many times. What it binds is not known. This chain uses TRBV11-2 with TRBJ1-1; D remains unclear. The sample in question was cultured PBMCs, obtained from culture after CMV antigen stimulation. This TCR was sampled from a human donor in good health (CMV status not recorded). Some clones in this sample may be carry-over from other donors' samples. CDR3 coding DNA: TGTGCCAGCAGCTCTAGGGATGGCACTGAAGCTTTCTTT. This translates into CASSSRDGTEAFF.